The rows below give T cell receptor beta chains drawn from one sample of a study of T cell repertoires in cytomegalovirus infection. TCRdb called the reads again in MiXCR, with one record for every CDR3 protein. The sample includes about 400,000 distinct CDR3 sequences, about a sixth seen only once; the top ten take 7.5% to 9%. Sequencing was done on a sample of PBMCs. Receptors originate from a human donor in good health (CMV status not recorded). Some clones in this sample may be carry-over from other donors' samples. Both conserved end residues are part of each CDR3. D genes are given only for firm matches. Not every row has a clone size; where given, it reads once, few, many or a size class.

clone_size: NA
v_call: TRBV18
j_call: TRBJ1-6
d_call: NA
cdr3_aa: CASSPNPAGVGSPLHF
cdr3_nt: TGTGCCAGCTCACCAAACCCGGCGGGAGTCGGGTCACCCCTCCACTTT

clone_size: many
v_call: TRBV7-8
j_call: TRBJ1-3
d_call: TRBD1
cdr3_aa: CASSSGTGPGNTIYF
cdr3_nt: TGTGCCAGCAGCTCAGGGACAGGGCCTGGAAACACCATATATTTT

clone_size: few
v_call: TRBV2
j_call: TRBJ1-2
d_call: TRBD1
cdr3_aa: CASRAGTGVGPANYGYTF
cdr3_nt: TGTGCCAGCAGGGCCGGGACAGGGGTCGGACCAGCTAACTATGGCTACACCTTC

clone_size: many
v_call: TRBV7-2
j_call: TRBJ2-5
d_call: NA
cdr3_aa: CASSPWGSRRSQETQYF
cdr3_nt: TGTGCCAGCAGCCCATGGGGGTCTAGGAGGAGTCAAGAGACCCAGTACTTC

clone_size: few
v_call: TRBV11-2
j_call: TRBJ2-7
d_call: NA
cdr3_aa: CASTSWAVSYEQYF
cdr3_nt: TGTGCCAGCACCTCTTGGGCAGTATCCTACGAGCAGTACTTC

clone_size: NA
v_call: TRBV19
j_call: TRBJ1-5
d_call: TRBD1
cdr3_aa: CASTKDRGRGQPQHF
cdr3_nt: TGTGCCAGTACCAAGGACAGGGGAAGAGGTCAGCCCCAGCATTTT

clone_size: NA
v_call: TRBV7-2
j_call: TRBJ2-1
d_call: NA
cdr3_aa: CASSLVGAGDNEQFF
cdr3_nt: TGTGCCAGCAGCTTAGTCGGGGCAGGGGACAATGAGCAGTTCTTC

clone_size: NA
v_call: TRBV29-1
j_call: TRBJ1-1
d_call: NA
cdr3_aa: CSVLSENTEAFF
cdr3_nt: TGCAGCGTACTGTCGGAGAACACTGAAGCTTTCTTT

clone_size: NA
v_call: TRBV24-1
j_call: TRBJ1-1
d_call: NA
cdr3_aa: CATSDSPPGAFFVGTEAFF
cdr3_nt: TGTGCCACCAGTGATTCCCCCCCAGGGGCTTTTTTTGTCGGCACTGAAGCTTTCTTT

clone_size: many
v_call: TRBV7-2
j_call: TRBJ1-1
d_call: NA
cdr3_aa: CASGPLGGAGETEAFF
cdr3_nt: TGTGCCAGCGGCCCTCTTGGAGGGGCAGGCGAAACTGAAGCTTTCTTT

clone_size: NA
v_call: TRBV7-6
j_call: TRBJ1-4
d_call: NA
cdr3_aa: CASSSSSTNEKLFF
cdr3_nt: TGTGCCAGCAGCAGTAGCTCAACTAATGAAAAACTGTTTTTT

clone_size: many
v_call: TRBV5-5
j_call: TRBJ1-6
d_call: TRBD1
cdr3_aa: CASSYVPGQRQNSPLHF
cdr3_nt: TGTGCCAGCAGCTACGTTCCGGGACAGAGACAGAATTCACCCCTCCACTTT

clone_size: few
v_call: TRBV12-3/TRBV12-4
j_call: TRBJ2-5
d_call: NA
cdr3_aa: CASSLRSKQETQYF
cdr3_nt: TGTGCCAGCAGTTTACGAAGCAAGCAAGAGACCCAGTACTTC

clone_size: many
v_call: TRBV7-6
j_call: TRBJ1-1
d_call: NA
cdr3_aa: CASNQQGWDTEAFF
cdr3_nt: TGTGCCAGCAATCAACAGGGCTGGGACACTGAAGCTTTCTTT